The T cell receptor beta chain under discussion was sequenced for a study of radiotherapy plus CTLA-4 blockade in lung cancer. About the research overall: Of all patients, about 17% responded objectively and roughly 31% showed disease control.

Notes on this clone: Its antigen is unknown.

Study-wide findings and caveats: TCR clones of tumor origin grew in blood after radiotherapy plus ipilimumab.

Patients had chemo-refractory metastatic non-small-cell lung cancer and received focal radiation plus CTLA-4 blockade that used ipilimumab. Trimming removed 2 bases from V and 5 bases from J; junction bases left unmatched: 5. The CDR3 sequence is 15 residues long. Germline CDR1 is MDHEN and CDR2 is SYDVKM. Sequenced by immunoSEQ multiplex PCR; TCRdb stores in-frame clones only, minus some. Of roughly 85,000 clones listed, roughly 86% are singletons. The chain joins TRBV28 to TRBJ2-1; 8 bases agree with TRBD2. Here the sequenced sample was peripheral blood, taken from a patient treated with radiotherapy plus ipilimumab. This receptor was taken from a human donor with non-small cell lung cancer that progressed on radiotherapy plus ipilimumab. Here the CDR3 reads CASSLGGSGDNEQFF. DNA for the CDR3: TGTGCCAGCAGTTTAGGGGGTAGCGGGGACAATGAGCAGTTCTTC.